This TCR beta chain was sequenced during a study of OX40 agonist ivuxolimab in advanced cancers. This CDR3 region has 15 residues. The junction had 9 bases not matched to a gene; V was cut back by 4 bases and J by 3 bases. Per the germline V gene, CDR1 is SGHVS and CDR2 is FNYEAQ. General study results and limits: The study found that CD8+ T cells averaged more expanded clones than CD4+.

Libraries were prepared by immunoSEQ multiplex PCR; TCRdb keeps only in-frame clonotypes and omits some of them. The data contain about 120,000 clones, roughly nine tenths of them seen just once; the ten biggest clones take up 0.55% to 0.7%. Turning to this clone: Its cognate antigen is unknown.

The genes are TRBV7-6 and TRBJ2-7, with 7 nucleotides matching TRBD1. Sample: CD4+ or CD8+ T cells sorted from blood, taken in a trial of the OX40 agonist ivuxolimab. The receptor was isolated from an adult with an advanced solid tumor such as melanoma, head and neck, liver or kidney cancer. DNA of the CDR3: TGTGCCAGCAGCTCAGCCCGGGACAGAGGCTACGAGCAGTACTTC. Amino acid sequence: CASSSARDRGYEQYF.